Below are 24 T cell receptor beta chains sequenced from a single sample in a study of blood T cell repertoires in COVID-19. Clones were sequenced by immunoSEQ multiplex PCR, and TCRdb holds only the in-frame ones, with some missing. The sample has under 200,000 clones, 70% to 90% seen once. Sample: peripheral blood. The receptors shown here come from an elderly woman with COVID-19, enrolled during active disease.

The chain combines TRBV28 with TRBJ2-7; perhaps TRBD2 as D (5 bases). The CDR3 runs 15 residues. Deletions cut 3 bases from V and 3 bases from J, with 15 bases between. The germline V gene has CDR1 MDHEN and CDR2 SYDVKM. CDR3 sequence: CASSLLRVSNYEQYF. The CDR3 region has the DNA TGTGCCAGCAGTTTGTTGCGGGTAAGCAACTACGAGCAGTACTTC.

The chain's CDR3 is CARSLGGPCGSSTDTQYF. Here the CDR3 DNA reads TGTGCCAGAAGCTTGGGAGGGCCTTGCGGCTCTAGCACAGATACGCAGTATTTT. The gene calls are TRBV5-3 and TRBJ2-3; TRBD2 might be the D (5 bases). Being an ORF, TRBV5-3 has a function that is uncertain. Trimming took off 0 bases at V and 0 bases at J, with 17 bases between the two ends. This CDR3 is 18 amino acids long.

J is TRBJ2-5 and V is TRBV28; weak D call: TRBD1 (5 bases). Trimming took 7 bases from V and 1 from J, leaving 10 bases between them. CDR1 is MDHEN, CDR2 SYDVKM, per germline. The CDR3 totals 13 residues. The CDR3 bases are TGTGCCAGCACCAGACAGATCCAAGAGACCCAGTACTTC. It is translated as CASTRQIQETQYF. The whole variable domain, remainder taken from reference TRBV28 and TRBJ2-5, is DVKVTQSSRYLVKRTGEKVFLECVQDMDHENMFWYRQDPGLGLRLIYFSYDVKMKEKGDIPEGYSVSREKKERFSLILESASTNQTSMYLCASTRQIQETQYFGPGTRLLVL.

This clone was counted a few times. The chain employs TRBV10-3 and TRBJ2-1; 8 bases agree with TRBD1. This CDR3 region has 14 residues. CDR1 is ENHRY, CDR2 SYGVKD, per germline. V gave up 5 bases and J gave up 5 bases; unmatched junction bases: 5. The CDR3 nucleotides are TGTGCCATCAGTACGGACAGGGACAACAATGAGCAGTTCTTC. Protein sequence: CAISTDRDNNEQFF.

V and J are TRBV19 and TRBJ1-1; TRBD1 matches 9 bases. Looked up from germline, CDR1 is LNHDA and CDR2 is SQIVND (reference sequence). V gave up 2 bases and J gave up 4 bases; unmatched junction bases: 5. The CDR3 is 15 amino acids. CDR3 bases: TGTGCCAGTAGTATAATGGAGACAGGGGGCACTGAAGCTTTCTTT. Amino acid sequence: CASSIMETGGTEAFF.

This chain connects TRBV6-2 or TRBV6-3 to TRBJ1-4; D is unresolved. Trimming stripped 5 bases from V and 10 bases from J, with 11 bases between. The CDR3 length is 12 residues. Germline V lookup: CDR1 MNHEY, CDR2 SVGEGT. The CDR3 region is CASSRSTGKLFF. The CDR3 DNA reads TGTGCCAGCAGTCGCTCCACTGGAAAACTGTTTTTT.

This chain links TRBV10-2 with TRBJ1-5, with D possibly matching TRBD1 (5 bases). V was shortened by 4 bases and J by 0 bases, with 10 bases between the two germline ends. CDR3 length: 15 amino acids. The germline V gene has CDR1 WSHSY and CDR2 SAAADI. In DNA form, the CDR3 reads TGCGCCAGCAGTGCCGACAGTGATAGCAATCAGCCCCAGCATTTT. This gives the protein CASSADSDSNQPQHF.

This clone has more than one count but fewer than ten. The rearrangement links TRBV28 to TRBJ2-3, with 9 bases lining up with TRBD1. The CDR3 has 16 amino acids. CDR1 and CDR2 from the germline V gene are MDHEN and SYDVKM. With V trimmed by 1 base and J by 7 bases, 9 bases remained unmatched. CDR3 in amino acids: CASSLSTQQGAHTQYF. CDR3 bases: TGTGCCAGCAGTTTATCCACGCAACAGGGGGCCCATACGCAGTATTTT.

The chain couples TRBV7-9 to TRBJ2-1, with 14 bases matching TRBD2. Losses at the gene ends were 5 bases for V and 5 bases for J; bases not matched to a gene: 11. CDR1 is SEHNR and CDR2 is FQNEAQ in the germline V gene (reference sequence). This CDR3 has 18 residues. The CDR3 sequence: CASSPGTSGSRGHNEQFF. The CDR3 DNA reads as TGTGCCAGCAGCCCCGGGACTAGCGGGAGTCGGGGCCACAATGAGCAGTTCTTC.

This chain links TRBV2 with TRBJ2-7, with D possibly TRBD1 on 5 matching bases. The germline gives CDR1 SNHLY, CDR2 FYNNEI. The CDR3 length is 15 residues. V gave up 0 bases and J gave up 3 bases, with 12 bases separating them. The CDR3 region is CASSEAPGFDYEQYF. CDR3 coding DNA: TGTGCCAGCAGTGAAGCACCAGGGTTTGACTACGAGCAGTACTTC.

The chain couples TRBV2 to TRBJ2-1; TRBD1 is a possible D gene (7 bases). The CDR3 sequence is 17 residues long. V was pared by 0 bases and J by 4 bases, with 16 bases between. Germline V gives CDR1 SNHLY, CDR2 FYNNEI. This CDR3 reads CASSEARWAGGYNEQFF. For the CDR3, the DNA is TGTGCCAGCAGTGAAGCTAGGTGGGCAGGGGGGTACAATGAGCAGTTCTTC. The variable domain in full, with the rest retrieved from reference TRBV2 and TRBJ2-1, is EPEVTQTPSHQVTQMGQEVILRCVPISNHLYFYWYRQILGQKVEFLVSFYNNEISEKSEIFDDQFSVERPDGSNFTLKIRSTKLEDSAMYFCASSEARWAGGYNEQFFGPGTRLTVL.

The V call is TRBV20-1, the J call TRBJ2-7; TRBD2 is a possible D gene (6 bases). Trimming removed 2 bases from V and 6 bases from J, with 8 bases in between. The germline V gene has CDR1 DFQATT and CDR2 SNEGSKA (reference sequence). The CDR3 sequence is 11 residues long. The CDR3 nucleotides read TGCAGTGCTAGATGGGGAGGCGAGCAGTACTTC. Its translation is CSARWGGEQYF.

The gene calls are TRBV27 and TRBJ1-5, with 7 bases identical to TRBD1. Trimming took 3 bases from V and 0 from J; bases not matched to a gene: 2. Per the germline V gene, CDR1 is MNHEY and CDR2 is SMNVEV (reference sequence). The CDR3 is 15 residues long. The CDR3 reads CASSFRGVSNQPQHF. CDR3 DNA sequence: TGTGCCAGCAGTTTCAGGGGGGTTAGCAATCAGCCCCAGCATTTT.

The chain carries TRBV20-1 and TRBJ2-7; D is uncertain. The CDR3 sequence is 11 residues long. V was clipped by 0 bases and J by 6 bases, with 6 bases between them. Germline V CDR1 and CDR2: DFQATT, SNEGSKA (reference sequence). The CDR3 bases are TGCAGTGCTAGAGATGTGCGCGAGCAGTACTTC. Its protein is CSARDVREQYF.

The count of this clone is one. The V and J genes are TRBV18 and TRBJ1-1; TRBD1 might be the D (6 bases). Germline CDR1 reads KGHSH; CDR2 reads LQKENI. CDR3 length: 16 amino acids. Trimming took 3 bases from V and 4 from J, leaving 18 bases between them. CDR3 sequence reads: CASSPFMSGVGTEAFF. CDR3 nucleotides: TGTGCCAGCTCACCGTTTATGTCAGGGGTAGGCACTGAAGCTTTCTTT.

This chain links TRBV5-1 with TRBJ2-7, with TRBD2 matching over 8 bases. The J segment lost 3 bases and the V segment lost 0 bases, leaving 8 bases of the junction unmatched. CDR1 is SGHRS and CDR2 is YFSETQ in the germline V gene. The CDR3 loop spans 16 amino acids. CDR3 sequence: CASSLVAGGMNYEQYF. The CDR3 nucleotides read TGCGCCAGCAGCTTGGTCGCGGGGGGAATGAACTACGAGCAGTACTTC.

This chain connects TRBV7-2 to TRBJ1-1, with a possible D match to TRBD1 (6 bases). Trimming took 5 bases from V and 5 from J, leaving 18 bases between them. The CDR3 length is 15 residues. Germline values: CDR1 SGHTA, CDR2 FQGNSA. CDR3 loop: CASSLERAQGTEAFF. The CDR3 DNA reads TGTGCCAGCAGCCTTGAGCGCGCCCAGGGGACTGAAGCTTTCTTT.

The chain is built from TRBV7-7 and TRBJ2-2; 10 bases fit TRBD2. CDR1 is SSHAT and CDR2 is FNYEAQ in the germline V gene (reference sequence). The CDR3 length is 13 residues. The CDR3 DNA reads as TGTGCTAGCGGACTAGCGGCGACCGGGGAGCTGTTTTTT. Translation gives CASGLAATGELFF. The variable domain in full, completed from reference TRBV7-7 and TRBJ2-2, reads GAGVSQSPRYKVTKRGQDVTLRCDPISSHATLYWYQQALGQGPEFLTYFNYEAQPDKSGLPSDRFSAERPEGSISTLTIQRTEQRDSAMYRCASGLAATGELFFGEGSRLTVL.

This clone was found a few times. The V call is TRBV11-2, the J call TRBJ1-6; D is uncertain. V dropped 5 bases and J dropped 3 bases, with 17 bases sitting between them. Germline V gene lookup returns CDR1 SGHAT and CDR2 FQNNGV. The CDR3 contains 17 residues. CDR3 DNA: TGTGCCAGCAGCCTACCTCGGGGTGGGCGCTATAATTCACCCCTCCACTTT. Encoded protein: CASSLPRGGRYNSPLHF.

This chain uses TRBV9 with TRBJ2-2; 8 bases match TRBD2. The CDR3 extends over 14 amino acids. J gave up 4 bases and V 5 bases, and 4 bases lay outside the gene matches. Germline CDR1 and CDR2: SGDLS and YYNGEE. In DNA form, the CDR3 reads TGTGCCAGCAGGGGACTAGTGAGCACCGGGGAGCTGTTTTTT. It yields the protein CASRGLVSTGELFF.

The chain recombines TRBV5-4 with TRBJ1-1; D not certain. From germline, CDR1 is SGHNT and CDR2 YYREEE (reference sequence). V lost 1 base to trimming and J lost 4 bases, with 5 bases between them. The CDR3 is 12 residues long. The CDR3 DNA follows: TGTGCCAGCAGCTTGTTCGGCACTGAAGCTTTCTTT. Its translation: CASSLFGTEAFF. Supplemented by reference TRBV5-4 and TRBJ1-1, the full variable domain reads ETGVTQSPTHLIKTRGQQVTLRCSSQSGHNTVSWYQQALGQGPQFIFQYYREEENGRGNFPPRFSGLQFPNYSSELNVNALELDDSALYLCASSLFGTEAFFGQGTRLTVV.

The chain recombines TRBV19 with TRBJ2-2; D might be TRBD2 (5 bases). Trimming stripped 5 bases from V and 3 bases from J, with 16 bases between. Per the germline V gene, CDR1 is LNHDA and CDR2 is SQIVND (reference sequence). This CDR3 has 16 residues. The CDR3 reads CASSPTGGLDTGELFF. CDR3 DNA: TGTGCCAGTAGTCCGACCGGCGGGTTGGACACCGGGGAGCTGTTTTTT.

This chain joins TRBV27 and TRBJ2-5; 10 nucleotides agree with TRBD2. V trimming: 5 bases; J trimming: 3 bases; junction bases outside the gene matches: 21. Germline assignment: CDR1 MNHEY and CDR2 SMNVEV (reference sequence). This CDR3 region has 20 residues. The CDR3 coding sequence is TGTGCCAGCAGTCAATTCGGGCTAGCGGGAGTTTCGGGCCTAAAAGAGACCCAGTACTTC. Translating it yields CASSQFGLAGVSGLKETQYF.

This chain connects TRBV6-6 to TRBJ2-5; 7 bases map to TRBD2. CDR1 MNHNY and CDR2 SVGAGI come from the germline V gene (reference sequence). With 0 bases clipped from V and 2 bases from J, the junction kept 3 bases outside the gene matches. CDR3 length: 15 amino acids. The CDR3, as DNA: TGTGCCAGCAGTTACTCGGAGCGGGGACAAGAGACCCAGTACTTC. It yields the protein CASSYSERGQETQYF.